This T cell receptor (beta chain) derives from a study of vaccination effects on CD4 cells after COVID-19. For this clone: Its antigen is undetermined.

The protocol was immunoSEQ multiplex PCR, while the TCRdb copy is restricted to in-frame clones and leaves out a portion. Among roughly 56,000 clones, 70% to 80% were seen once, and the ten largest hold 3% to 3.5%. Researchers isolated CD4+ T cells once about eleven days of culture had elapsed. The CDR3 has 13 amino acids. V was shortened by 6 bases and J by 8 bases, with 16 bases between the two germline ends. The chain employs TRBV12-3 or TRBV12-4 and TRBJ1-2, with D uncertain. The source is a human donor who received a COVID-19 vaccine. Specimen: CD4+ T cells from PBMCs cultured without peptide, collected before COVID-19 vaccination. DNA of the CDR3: TGTGCCAGCAGCTGGACTGGAGGAAGGGGCTACACCTTC. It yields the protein CASSWTGGRGYTF.